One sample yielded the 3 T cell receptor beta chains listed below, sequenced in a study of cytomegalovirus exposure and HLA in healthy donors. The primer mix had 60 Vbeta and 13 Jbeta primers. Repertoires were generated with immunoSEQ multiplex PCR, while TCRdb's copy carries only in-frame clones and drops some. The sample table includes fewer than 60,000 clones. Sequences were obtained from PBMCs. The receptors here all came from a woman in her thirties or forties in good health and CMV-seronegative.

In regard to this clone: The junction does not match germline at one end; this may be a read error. The CDR3 DNA reads as TGTGCCGGCAGCGTGGGGACAGTTACTGAAGCTTTCTTT. As protein: CAGSVGTVTEAFF. The rearrangement joins TRBV9 to TRBJ1-1; 7 bases match TRBD1. CDR1 and CDR2 (germline): SGDLS, YYNGEE. The CDR3 contains 13 residues.

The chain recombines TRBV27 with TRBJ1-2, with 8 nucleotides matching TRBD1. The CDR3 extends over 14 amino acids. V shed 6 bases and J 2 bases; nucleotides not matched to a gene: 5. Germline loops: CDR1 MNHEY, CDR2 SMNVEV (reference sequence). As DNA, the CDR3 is TGTGCCAGCAGAATGGACAGGGAAAACTATGGCTACACCTTC. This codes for CASRMDRENYGYTF.

The CDR3: CASSQDTEGTEAFF. DNA for the CDR3: TGTGCCAGCAGCCAAGATACAGAGGGCACTGAAGCTTTCTTT. The chain has TRBV14 and TRBJ1-1; unclear D gene. The germline V gene has CDR1 SGHDN and CDR2 FVKESK. The V end was cut by 0 bases, the J end by 4 bases, with 9 bases between. The CDR3 runs to 14 residues.